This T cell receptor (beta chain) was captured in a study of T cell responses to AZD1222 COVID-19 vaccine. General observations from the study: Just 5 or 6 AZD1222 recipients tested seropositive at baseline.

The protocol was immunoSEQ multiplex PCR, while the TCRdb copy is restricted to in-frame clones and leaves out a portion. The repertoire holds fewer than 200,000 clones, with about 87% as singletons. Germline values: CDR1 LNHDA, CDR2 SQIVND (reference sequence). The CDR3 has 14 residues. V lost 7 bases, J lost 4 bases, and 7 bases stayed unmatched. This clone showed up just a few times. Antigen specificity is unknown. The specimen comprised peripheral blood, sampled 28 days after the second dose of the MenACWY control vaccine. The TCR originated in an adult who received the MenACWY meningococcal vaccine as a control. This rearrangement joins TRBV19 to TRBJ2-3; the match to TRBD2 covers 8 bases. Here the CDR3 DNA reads TGTGCCAGTACCTGGCGGGGGGAGCCAGATACGCAGTATTTT. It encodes CASTWRGEPDTQYF.